Shown below are 13 T cell receptor beta chains from a single sample sequenced in a study of blood T cell repertoires in COVID-19. Generated by immunoSEQ multiplex PCR, the TCRdb table keeps only in-frame clones and is missing some. The table shows 320,000 or so clones, with 88% occurring only once. What was sequenced was PBMCs or T cells enriched from blood (not recorded which). Receptors were obtained from a man aged 30 to 39 who had recovered from COVID-19.

V and J are TRBV13 and TRBJ2-1; 7 nucleotides agree with TRBD1. The germline CDR1 and CDR2 sequences are PRHDT and FYEKMQ (reference sequence). This CDR3 has 20 amino acids. V lost 3 bases to trimming and J lost 4 bases; unmatched junction nucleotides: 21. The CDR3 protein is CASSFSPGDRVSHVYNEQFF. The DNA for the CDR3 is TGTGCCAGCAGCTTTTCCCCTGGAGACAGGGTTTCACACGTTTACAATGAGCAGTTCTTC.

This rearrangement joins TRBV11-2 to TRBJ1-1; no clear D. V shed 1 base and J shed 0 bases, with 9 bases lying between them. This CDR3 region has 15 residues. Germline CDR1 reads SGHAT; CDR2 reads FQNNGV. Written as DNA, the CDR3 is TGTGCCAGCAGCTTAGTAGCCGGATTGAACACTGAAGCTTTCTTT. Protein product: CASSLVAGLNTEAFF.

The rearrangement joins TRBV10-2 to TRBJ1-5; D may be TRBD1 (5 bases). Between the trimmed V and J ends, which lost 6 bases and 1 base, there was a span of 13 bases. The CDR3 contains 15 residues. Germline lookup yields CDR1 WSHSY and CDR2 SAAADI. The CDR3 loop reads CASSPDGGSNQPQHF. CDR3 nucleotides: TGCGCCAGCAGCCCGGATGGGGGGAGCAATCAGCCCCAGCATTTT.

The chain links TRBV5-6 to TRBJ1-5, with D maybe TRBD1 (6 bases). The CDR3 covers 18 residues. Trimming left V 3 bases short and J 1 base short, with 20 bases between. Germline V gene sequence: CDR1 SGHDT, CDR2 YYEEEE. CDR3 protein: CASSSSGWTVRSNQPQHF. The DNA of the CDR3 is TGTGCCAGCAGCTCCTCGGGATGGACAGTGCGCAGCAATCAGCCCCAGCATTTT. Combining the CDR3 with reference TRBV5-6 and TRBJ1-5 gives the whole variable domain DAGVTQSPTHLIKTRGQQVTLRCSPKSGHDTVSWYQQALGQGPQFIFQYYEEEERQRGNFPDRFSGHQFPNYSSELNVNALLLGDSALYLCASSSSGWTVRSNQPQHFGDGTRLSIL.

This clone has only a few counts. The chain has TRBV7-9 and TRBJ2-7, with D possibly matching TRBD1 (6 bases). Trimming stripped 7 bases from V and 3 bases from J, with 13 bases between. Germline values: CDR1 SEHNR, CDR2 FQNEAQ (reference sequence). The CDR3 is 13 amino acids. The DNA of the CDR3 is TGTGCCAGCATCCCACAGGGCGGCTACGAGCAGTACTTC. The encoded protein is CASIPQGGYEQYF. Supplemented by reference TRBV7-9 and TRBJ2-7, the full variable domain reads DTGVSQNPRHKITKRGQNVTFRCDPISEHNRLYWYRQTLGQGPEFLTYFQNEAQLEKSRLLSDRFSAERPKGSFSTLEIQRTEQGDSAMYLCASIPQGGYEQYFGPGTRLTVT.

This sequence joins TRBV9 and TRBJ2-5; 12 bases match TRBD2. CDR1 and CDR2 (germline): SGDLS, YYNGEE. CDR3 length: 16 residues. J was trimmed by 5 bases and V by 2 bases; bases with no gene match: 7. The CDR3 DNA is TGTGCCAGCAGCGTCACTAGCGGGGGGTCAGGGGAGACCCAGTACTTC. Amino acids: CASSVTSGGSGETQYF. The full variable domain, its missing parts supplied by reference TRBV9 and TRBJ2-5, is DSGVTQTPKHLITATGQRVTLRCSPRSGDLSVYWYQQSLDQGLQFLIQYYNGEERAKGNILERFSAQQFPDLHSELNLSSLELGDSALYFCASSVTSGGSGETQYFGPGTRLLVL.

V gene TRBV27 combines with J gene TRBJ1-4; TRBD1 matches at 7 bases. The CDR3 contains 16 residues. Germline lookup yields CDR1 MNHEY and CDR2 SMNVEV (reference sequence). Trimming cost V 6 bases and J 3 bases; bases outside gene matches: 10. The CDR3 protein is CASSGLLGQPNEKLFF. In nucleotides, the CDR3 is TGTGCCAGCAGCGGATTGCTGGGACAGCCTAATGAAAAACTGTTTTTT.

This clone showed up just a few times. This chain uses TRBV6-5 with TRBJ2-7, with D possibly TRBD1 on 6 matching bases. With 6 bases removed from V and 4 bases from J, the gap between germline ends came to 13 bases. The V gene's germline CDR1 is MNHEY and CDR2 SVGAGI. This CDR3 is built from 13 residues. DNA of the CDR3: TGTGCCAGCAGCTCCACCAGGGGTTACGAGCAGTACTTC. Its protein product is CASSSTRGYEQYF.

This clone was counted once. V gene TRBV10-2 combines with J gene TRBJ2-2; 7 bases match TRBD1. CDR3 length: 14 amino acids. Germline V gene data show CDR1 as WSHSY and CDR2 as SAAADI. Losses at the gene ends were 6 bases for V and 0 bases for J; bases not matched to a gene: 1. CDR3 coding DNA: TGCGCCAGCAGACAGGGGTCGAACACCGGGGAGCTGTTTTTT. It codes for CASRQGSNTGELFF.

The genes are TRBV2 and TRBJ2-7; TRBD1 matches at 8 bases. Germline V gene data show CDR1 as SNHLY and CDR2 as FYNNEI. The CDR3 extends over 15 amino acids. V lost 2 bases and J lost 2; bases outside the gene matches: 5. The chain's CDR3 is CASSEMTGVAYEQYF. In DNA, the CDR3 is TGTGCCAGCAGTGAAATGACAGGGGTGGCCTACGAGCAGTACTTC. Together with reference TRBV2 and TRBJ2-7, the CDR3 gives the full variable domain: EPEVTQTPSHQVTQMGQEVILRCVPISNHLYFYWYRQILGQKVEFLVSFYNNEISEKSEIFDDQFSVERPDGSNFTLKIRSTKLEDSAMYFCASSEMTGVAYEQYFGPGTRLTVT.

The chain links TRBV9 to TRBJ2-2, with 10 bases lining up with TRBD2. V was clipped by 0 bases and J by 6 bases; unmatched bases: 5. This CDR3 is built from 16 residues. Germline CDR1 is SGDLS and CDR2 is YYNGEE. CDR3 sequence reads: CASSVGSGGAPGELFF. The DNA for the CDR3 is TGTGCCAGCAGCGTAGGAAGCGGGGGGGCCCCCGGGGAGCTGTTTTTT.

The chain employs TRBV5-1 and TRBJ1-2; D remains unclear. Germline V lookup: CDR1 SGHRS, CDR2 YFSETQ. The V end was cut by 3 bases, the J end by 10 bases, with 16 bases between. This CDR3 has 13 residues. CDR3 in DNA: TGCGCCAGCAGCTCTGCGGAGTTTAGTTTCTACACCTTC. Its protein is CASSSAEFSFYTF.

V and J are TRBV27 and TRBJ1-2; TRBD1 aligns across 7 bases. The CDR3 totals 14 residues. V was clipped by 3 bases and J by 2 bases; unmatched bases: 3. Germline V gene lookup returns CDR1 MNHEY and CDR2 SMNVEV (reference sequence). The DNA for the CDR3 is TGTGCCAGCAGTTTTAGGGGGCCAAACTATGGCTACACCTTC. The encoded protein is CASSFRGPNYGYTF.